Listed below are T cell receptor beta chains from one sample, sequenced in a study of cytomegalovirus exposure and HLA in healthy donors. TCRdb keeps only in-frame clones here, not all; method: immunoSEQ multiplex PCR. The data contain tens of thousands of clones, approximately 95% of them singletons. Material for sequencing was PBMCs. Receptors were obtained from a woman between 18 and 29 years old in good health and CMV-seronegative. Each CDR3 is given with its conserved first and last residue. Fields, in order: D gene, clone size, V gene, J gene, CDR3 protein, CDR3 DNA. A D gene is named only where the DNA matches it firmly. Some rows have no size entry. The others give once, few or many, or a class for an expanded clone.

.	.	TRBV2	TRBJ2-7	CASIPPRSSYEQYF	TGTGCCAGCATTCCCCCGAGGTCCTCCTACGAGCAGTACTTC
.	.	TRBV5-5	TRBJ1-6	CASSFQDSPLSGASPLHF	TGTGCCAGCAGCTTTCAGGACAGCCCACTCTCGGGTGCTTCACCCCTCCACTTT
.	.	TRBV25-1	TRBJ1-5	CASSDYPKLDNQPQHF	TGTGCCAGCAGTGATTATCCGAAGCTAGACAATCAGCCCCAGCATTTT
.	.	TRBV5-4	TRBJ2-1	CASSLVEEQFF	TGTGCCAGCAGCTTGGTGGAGGAGCAGTTCTTC
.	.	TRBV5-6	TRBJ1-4	CASSGGGIREKLFF	TGTGCCAGCAGCGGCGGGGGGATACGGGAAAAACTGTTTTTT
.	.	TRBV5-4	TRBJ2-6	CASNRVGGANVLTF	TGTGCCAGCAACAGGGTTGGCGGGGCCAACGTCCTGACTTTC
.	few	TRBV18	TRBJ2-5	CASSALKGRGPVQETQYF	TGTGCCAGCTCTGCCCTCAAGGGGCGAGGACCCGTTCAAGAGACCCAGTACTTC
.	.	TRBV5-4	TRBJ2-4	CASSLEGVVQYF	TGTGCCAGCAGCTTGGAGGGGGTAGTTCAGTACTTC
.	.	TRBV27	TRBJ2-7	CASSKINSYEQYF	TGTGCCAGCAGTAAGATTAACAGCTACGAGCAGTACTTC
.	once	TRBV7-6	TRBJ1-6	CASSLGLQGRNSPLHF	TGTGCCAGCAGCTTAGGTCTCCAGGGGCGTAATTCACCCCTCCACTTT
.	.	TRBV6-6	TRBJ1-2	CASSYATEGDGYTF	TGTGCCAGCAGTTACGCGACCGAGGGGGATGGCTACACCTTC
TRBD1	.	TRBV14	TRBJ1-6	CASSSQGRDSPLHF	TGTGCCAGCAGCTCACAGGGGCGAGATTCACCCCTCCACTTT
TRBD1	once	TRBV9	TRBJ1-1	CASSAGRDRGTEAFF	TGTGCCAGCAGCGCGGGACGGGACAGGGGCACTGAAGCTTTCTTT
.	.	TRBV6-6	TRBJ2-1	CASSVGGSSYNEQFF	TGTGCCAGCAGTGTTGGCGGAAGCTCCTACAATGAGCAGTTCTTC
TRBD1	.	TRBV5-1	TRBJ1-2	CASSLDRGGGYTF	TGCGCCAGCAGCTTGGACAGAGGGGGCGGCTACACCTTC
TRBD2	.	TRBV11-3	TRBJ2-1	CASSFSGASYNEQFF	TGTGCCAGCAGCTTTAGCGGGGCGTCCTACAATGAGCAGTTCTTC
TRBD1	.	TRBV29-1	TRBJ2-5	CSVVRRDRGLETQYF	TGCAGCGTTGTAAGGAGGGACAGGGGTCTAGAGACCCAGTACTTC
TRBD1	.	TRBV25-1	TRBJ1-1	CASSVTGASTEAFF	TGTGCCAGCAGTGTGACAGGGGCGAGCACTGAAGCTTTCTTT
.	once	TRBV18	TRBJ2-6	CASSPKLSGANVLTF	TGTGCCAGCTCACCGAAGCTCTCTGGGGCCAACGTCCTGACTTTC
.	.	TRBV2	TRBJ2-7	CASIYQGSYEQYF	TGTGCCAGCATTTATCAGGGCAGCTACGAGCAGTACTTC
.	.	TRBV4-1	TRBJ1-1	CASSLPTAASEAFF	TGCGCCAGCAGCCTCCCCACAGCCGCCTCAGAAGCTTTCTTT
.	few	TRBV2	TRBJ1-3	CASNRPLSSGNTIYF	TGTGCCAGCAACCGCCCTCTATCCTCTGGAAACACCATATATTTT
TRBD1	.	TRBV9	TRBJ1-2	CASSARDRGRRGFGYTF	TGTGCCAGCAGCGCTCGGGACAGGGGGCGCCGGGGTTTTGGCTACACCTTC
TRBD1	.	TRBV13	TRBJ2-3	CASSRGGRGRVGTDTQYF	TGTGCCAGCAGCAGAGGGGGCAGGGGGCGTGTTGGCACAGATACGCAGTATTTT
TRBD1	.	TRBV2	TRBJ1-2	CASSEIGTAAGYTF	TGTGCCAGCAGTGAGATCGGGACAGCTGCAGGCTACACCTTC
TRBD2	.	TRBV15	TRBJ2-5	CATSSGGETQYF	TGTGCCACCAGCAGCGGGGGGGAGACCCAGTACTTC
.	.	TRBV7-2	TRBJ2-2	CASSLGVAAAGELFF	TGTGCCAGCAGCTTAGGTGTTGCGGCGGCCGGGGAGCTGTTTTTT
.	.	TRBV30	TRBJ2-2	CAWSEGAGELFF	TGTGCCTGGAGTGAAGGGGCCGGGGAGCTGTTTTTT